Listed below are T cell receptor beta chains from one sample, sequenced in a study of tumor and adjacent non-tumor tissue in lung cancer. Each CDR3 protein is one row after TCRdb ran MiXCR on the multiplex PCR reads. The data contain about 110,000 distinct CDR3 sequences, 60% to 70% of them singletons. The sequencing sample was made of distant non-tumor lung tissue. These receptors all stem from a man aged 60 to 75 with non-small cell lung cancer. The conserved cysteine and the conserved F or W are not part of the CDR3 here. Size tells how often a clone was seen (once, few, many) or the class of an expanded clone, and some rows leave it out.

.	TRBJ2-7	12	TRBV6-6	ASSFVSWGYEQY
many	TRBJ2-1	14	TRBV5-6	ASSFPGTGVTNEQF
.	TRBJ1-5	12	TRBV5-1	GSSWDGSNQPQH
.	TRBJ2-5	13	TRBV29-1	SVMGLAGVVETQY
few	TRBJ1-5	12	TRBV2	ASSGTGANQPQH
.	TRBJ1-2	12	TRBV7-9	ASSLADRGKYYT
few	TRBJ1-2	14	TRBV12-3/TRBV12-4	ASRYGTGGAPGGYT
.	TRBJ2-1	14	TRBV11-1	ASSSTSGSTYYEQF
.	TRBJ2-3	11	TRBV7-3	ASSYSITDTQY
.	TRBJ1-5	11	TRBV24-1	ATKKQGYQPQH
few	TRBJ1-1	11	TRBV10-3	AISGGIGTEAF
many	TRBJ2-1	12	TRBV6-1	ASSADTSYNEQF
.	TRBJ1-2	12	TRBV29-1	RVDSGQDGGGYT
once	TRBJ2-7	13	TRBV4-1	ATSQLVGGPYEQY
many	TRBJ2-7	11	TRBV30	AWSVRVSYEQY
.	TRBJ1-4	13	TRBV6-6	ASSYRDGLSEKLS
.	TRBJ1-1	9	TRBV11-2	ASSLAGTAI
.	TRBJ2-5	14	TRBV12-5	AIGSGVAGGEETQY
.	TRBJ2-7	10	TRBV29-1	SAWGTNPEQY
.	TRBJ2-1	12	TRBV2	ASTWSAGGYEQF
.	TRBJ2-7	11	TRBV10-3	AISGSGGHEQY
many	TRBJ2-7	12	TRBV6-6	ASSYRLEGYEQY
.	TRBJ1-2	11	TRBV6-5	ASNLYGGAGYT
many	TRBJ2-3	17	TRBV4-2	ASSQEGGLAGRSTDTQY
.	TRBJ2-1	13	TRBV29-1	NVEGKNGSYNEQF